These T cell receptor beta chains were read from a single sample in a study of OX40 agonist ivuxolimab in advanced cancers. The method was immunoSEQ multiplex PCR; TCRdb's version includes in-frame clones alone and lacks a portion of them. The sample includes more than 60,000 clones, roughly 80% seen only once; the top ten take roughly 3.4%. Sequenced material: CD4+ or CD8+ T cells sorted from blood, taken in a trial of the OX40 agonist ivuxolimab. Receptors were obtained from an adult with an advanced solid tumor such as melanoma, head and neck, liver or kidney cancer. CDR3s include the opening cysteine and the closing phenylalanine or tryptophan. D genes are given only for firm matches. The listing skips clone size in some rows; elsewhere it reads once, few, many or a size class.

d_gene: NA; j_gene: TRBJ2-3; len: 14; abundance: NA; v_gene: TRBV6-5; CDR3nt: TGTGCCAGCAGTTACGGCAAGAGCACAGATACGCAGTATTTT; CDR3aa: CASSYGKSTDTQYF
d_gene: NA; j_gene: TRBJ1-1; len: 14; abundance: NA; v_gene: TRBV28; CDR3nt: TGTGCCAGCAGTTTAAGCGCTGTAAGCACTGAAGCTTTCTTT; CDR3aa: CASSLSAVSTEAFF
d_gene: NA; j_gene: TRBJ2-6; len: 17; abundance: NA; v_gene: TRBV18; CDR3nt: TGTGCCAGCTCACCTCAGGCGGGGACCTCTGGGGCCAACGTCCTGACTTTC; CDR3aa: CASSPQAGTSGANVLTF
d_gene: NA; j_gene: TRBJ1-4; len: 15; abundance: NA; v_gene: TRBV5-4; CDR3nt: TGTGCCAGCAGCTTGGAGATCGGAACTAATGAAAAACTGTTTTTT; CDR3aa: CASSLEIGTNEKLFF
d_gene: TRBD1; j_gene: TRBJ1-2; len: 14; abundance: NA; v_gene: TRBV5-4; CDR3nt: TGTGCCAGCAGCCCTAGGAGGGGGCGCGGTGGCTACACCTTC; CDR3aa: CASSPRRGRGGYTF
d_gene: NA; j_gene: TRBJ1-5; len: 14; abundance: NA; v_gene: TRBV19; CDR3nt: TGTGCCAGTCGGGCAGGCTATAGCAATCAGCCCCAGCATTTT; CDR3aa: CASRAGYSNQPQHF
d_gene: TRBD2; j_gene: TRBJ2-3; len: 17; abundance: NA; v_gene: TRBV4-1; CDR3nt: TGCGCCAGCAGCCAAAGCACTAGCGGGGGGAGCACAGATACGCAGTATTTT; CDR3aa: CASSQSTSGGSTDTQYF
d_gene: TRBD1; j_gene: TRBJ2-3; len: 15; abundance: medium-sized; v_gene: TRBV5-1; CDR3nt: TGCGCCAGCAGCTCGGGACAGGGGATGGGAGATACGCAGTATTTT; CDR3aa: CASSSGQGMGDTQYF
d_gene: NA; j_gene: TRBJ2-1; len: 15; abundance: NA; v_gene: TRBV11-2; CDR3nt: TGTGCCAGCAGCTCCCTCACGGTCTCCTACAATGAGCAGTTCTTC; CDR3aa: CASSSLTVSYNEQFF
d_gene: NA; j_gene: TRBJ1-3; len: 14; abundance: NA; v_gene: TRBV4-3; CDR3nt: TGCGCCAGCAGCCAAGATTTCCAGACAAACACCATATATTTT; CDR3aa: CASSQDFQTNTIYF
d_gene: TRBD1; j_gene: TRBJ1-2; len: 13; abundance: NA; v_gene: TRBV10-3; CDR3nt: TGTGCCATCCGGACAGGGGCTAGTGGTGGCTACACCTTC; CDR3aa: CAIRTGASGGYTF
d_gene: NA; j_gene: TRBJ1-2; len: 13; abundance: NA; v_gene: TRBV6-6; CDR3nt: TGTGCCAGCAGTTACGATGGAGACTATGGCTACACCTTC; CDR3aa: CASSYDGDYGYTF
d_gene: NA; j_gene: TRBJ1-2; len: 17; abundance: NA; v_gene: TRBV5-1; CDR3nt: TGCGCCAGCAGCTTGTCAGGCCGTACCATGAGGGACTATGGCTACACCTTC; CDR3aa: CASSLSGRTMRDYGYTF
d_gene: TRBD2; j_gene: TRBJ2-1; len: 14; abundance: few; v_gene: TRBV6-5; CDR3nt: TGTGCCAGCAGTTACGGCGGGGGGGCTAATGAGCAGTTCTTC; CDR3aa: CASSYGGGANEQFF
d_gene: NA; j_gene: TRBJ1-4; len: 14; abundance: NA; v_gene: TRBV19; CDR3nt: TGTGCCAGTAGTCGCGGCCCCGTATGGGAAAAACTGTTTTTT; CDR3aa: CASSRGPVWEKLFF
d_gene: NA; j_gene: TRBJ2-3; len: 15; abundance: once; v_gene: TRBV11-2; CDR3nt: TGTGCCAGCAGCGCCGGGACACCGAGCACAGATACGCAGTATTTT; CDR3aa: CASSAGTPSTDTQYF
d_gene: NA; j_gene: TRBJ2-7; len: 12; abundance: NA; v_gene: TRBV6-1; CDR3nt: TGTGCCAGCAGGACAGAAGCCTACGAGCAGTACTTC; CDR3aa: CASRTEAYEQYF
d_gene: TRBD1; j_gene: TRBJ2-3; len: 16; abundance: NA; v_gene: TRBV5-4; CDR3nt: TGTGCCAGCAGAAGGACAGGGGGGCTATCGTTTGATACGCAGTATTTT; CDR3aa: CASRRTGGLSFDTQYF
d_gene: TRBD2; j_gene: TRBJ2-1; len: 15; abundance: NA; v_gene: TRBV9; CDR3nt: TGTGCCAGCAGCGTAGGACTAGCGGATTACAATGAGCAGTTCTTC; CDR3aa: CASSVGLADYNEQFF
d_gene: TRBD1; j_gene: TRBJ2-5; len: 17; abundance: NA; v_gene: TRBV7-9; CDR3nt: TGTGCCAGCAGCCGTGTGAGAGCAGGGGGCTATCAAGAGACCCAGTACTTC; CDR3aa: CASSRVRAGGYQETQYF
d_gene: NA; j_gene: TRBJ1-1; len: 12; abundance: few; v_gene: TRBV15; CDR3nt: TGTGCCACCAGTTCCGGGCGGGGCCAAGCTTTCTTT; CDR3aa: CATSSGRGQAFF
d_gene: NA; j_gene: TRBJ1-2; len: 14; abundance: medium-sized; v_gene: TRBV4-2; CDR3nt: TGTGCCAGCAGTCCGGGGGGGGCGAGCTATGGCTACACCTTC; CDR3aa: CASSPGGASYGYTF
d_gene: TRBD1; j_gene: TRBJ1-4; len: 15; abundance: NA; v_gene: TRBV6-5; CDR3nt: TGTGCCAGCAGTTATGGGGACAGAGATACTGAAAAACTGTTTTTT; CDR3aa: CASSYGDRDTEKLFF
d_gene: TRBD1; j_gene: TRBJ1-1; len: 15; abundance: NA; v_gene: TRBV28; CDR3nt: TGTGCCAGCAGTCCGACATGGACAGGGATATTTGAAGCTTTCTTT; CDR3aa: CASSPTWTGIFEAFF